This T cell receptor beta chain was sequenced during a study of shared clonotypes between healthy human individuals. Study-level findings and limits: Non-shared clonotypes were found to have lower generation probabilities than the clonotypes that were shared by all four of the sorted-subset donors.

With respect to this clone: As yet, its antigen is unknown.

The test was conducted at deep level. Some clones are missing from TCRdb's copy, which holds only in-frame ones; the method was immunoSEQ multiplex PCR. The table lists about 1.5 million clones, approximately 98% of them singletons. This sequence originates from a man younger than 40 in good health. The sample consisted of naive CD4+ T cells sorted from blood. Regarding subset: CD45RA+ positively selected.

The CDR3 coding sequence is TGCGCCAGCAGCCCGGGACGGCCGAACACTGAAGCTTTCTTT. This translates into CASSPGRPNTEAFF. This rearrangement joins TRBV5-1 to TRBJ1-1; a weak D match, TRBD1 (5 bases). The CDR3 loop spans 14 amino acids. Per the germline V gene, CDR1 is SGHRS and CDR2 is YFSETQ. With 4 bases removed from V and 1 base from J, the gap between germline ends came to 11 bases.